Given below is one T cell receptor (beta chain) in context. It lacks a known antigen. Per-nucleotide qualities are absent, and no much larger clonotype sits a single base away. The data belong to a study of OX40 agonist ivuxolimab in advanced cancers. Context from the whole study: Ivuxolimab was an agonistic, fully human IgG2 monoclonal antibody directed against OX40 (CD134), a costimulatory receptor. Intravenous ivuxolimab was administered to patients every 2 weeks at six dose levels: 0.01, 0.1, 0.3, 1.5, 3 and 10 mg/kg. Of the approximately 54 dose-escalation patients, hepatocellular carcinoma was present in about 20, melanoma in about 15, renal cell carcinoma in 9 and head and neck cancer in 9. A male proportion of roughly 80% and a mean age of around 60 years, ranging from about 20 to 79, were recorded for the dose-escalation cohort. Prior anti-PD-1, anti-PD-L1 or anti-CTLA-4 therapy was permitted, and 30% to 50% of dose-escalation patients had received checkpoint inhibitors. Partial responses occurred in three dose-escalation patients, of whom one had hepatocellular carcinoma and two had cutaneous melanoma. Peripheral TCRbeta sequencing was intended to test whether TCR sequence diversity was altered and clonal T-cell expansion was caused by ivuxolimab. The paper covers the monotherapy dose-escalation part of the phase I ivuxolimab trial, which included N = 52 patients. Here is what the overall study found, with its caveats: The antigen specificity of the clonally expanded peripheral T cells was not determined. Low levels of normalized T-cell clonal expansion were also seen in some nonresponding patients. In the 0.1-3.0 mg/kg groups, partial responders had among the lowest normalized peripheral clonal expansion, particularly in CD8+ T cells. At doses of 0.1 to 3.0 mg/kg, clonal expansion of both CD4+ and CD8+ T cells in blood was seen between baseline and week 6. After ivuxolimab, more expanded clones were found on average in CD8+ T cells than in CD4+ T cells.

For sequencing of the TCRbeta CDR3 region, genomic DNA was extracted from the sorted cells. The immunoSEQ Assay was used for sequencing of TCRbeta CDR3 regions. What TCRdb holds here is the immuneACCESS table cut down to in-frame rearrangements. Part of the clones is not present; checked against another copy, under half of the missing clones reflect an unresolved V gene, and the others are unexplained. The table for this sample lists some 110,000 clones; around 90% of them were counted only once. The ten largest account for under 0.9% of the sample. Patients with a history of autoimmune disease or receiving systemic immunosuppression were excluded from the trial. Peripheral blood for TCR sequencing was collected from all dose cohorts at baseline, on cycle 4 day 1, and on cycle 7 day 1. Samples were obtained from an open-label, multicenter, first-in-human phase I dose-escalation trial of ivuxolimab. Adults with locally advanced or metastatic head and neck squamous cell, hepatocellular, melanoma or renal cell carcinoma were enrolled in the trial. Before TCR sequencing, CD4+ T cells and CD8+ T cells were sorted from peripheral blood as separate populations.

Clipping removes 2 bases from V and 2 bases from J, with 6 as the unmatched junction base count. Its CDR3 holds 16 amino acids, cysteine through phenylalanine. The DNA shown is the 48-base CDR3, in frame from base 1. The germline V gene (reference sequence) provides CDR1 MNHEY and CDR2 SMNVEV. The receptor was isolated from an adult with an advanced solid tumor such as melanoma, head and neck, liver or kidney cancer. Sequencing was performed on CD4+ or CD8+ T cells sorted from blood, taken in a trial of the OX40 agonist ivuxolimab. Recombination joined TRBV27 with TRBJ2-3, with 8 bases matching TRBD2. Here the CDR3 is given as CASSLATSGYTDTQYF. The nucleotides are TGTGCCAGCAGTTTAGCCACTAGCGGTTACACAGATACGCAGTATTTT.